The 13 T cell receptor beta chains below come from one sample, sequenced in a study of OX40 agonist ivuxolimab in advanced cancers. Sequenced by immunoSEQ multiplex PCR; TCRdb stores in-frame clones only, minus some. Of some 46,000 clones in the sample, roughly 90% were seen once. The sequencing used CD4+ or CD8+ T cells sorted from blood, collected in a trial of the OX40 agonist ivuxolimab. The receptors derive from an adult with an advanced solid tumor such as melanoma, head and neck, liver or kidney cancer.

Here the CDR3 reads CASSLESGVPYEQYF. The CDR3 DNA is TGTGCCAGCAGCTTAGAATCAGGGGTCCCTTACGAGCAGTACTTC. The chain recombines TRBV7-6 with TRBJ2-7; D is possibly TRBD1 (6 bases). In germline, CDR1 is SGHVS, CDR2 FNYEAQ. The V end lost 1 base, the J end lost 4 bases, and 14 bases lay between the germline ends. The CDR3 runs 15 residues.

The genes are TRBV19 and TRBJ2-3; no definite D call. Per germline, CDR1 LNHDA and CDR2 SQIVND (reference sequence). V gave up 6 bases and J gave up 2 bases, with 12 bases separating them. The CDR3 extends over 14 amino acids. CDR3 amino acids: CASSADRITDTQYF. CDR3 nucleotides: TGTGCCAGTAGCGCAGACCGGATCACAGATACGCAGTATTTT.

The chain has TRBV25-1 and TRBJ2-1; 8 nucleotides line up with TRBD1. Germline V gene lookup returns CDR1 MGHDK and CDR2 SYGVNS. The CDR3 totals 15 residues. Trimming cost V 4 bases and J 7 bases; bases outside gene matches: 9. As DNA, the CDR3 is TGTGCCAGCAGTGCCTCTGGGACAGGACAAAATGAGCAGTTCTTC. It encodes CASSASGTGQNEQFF.

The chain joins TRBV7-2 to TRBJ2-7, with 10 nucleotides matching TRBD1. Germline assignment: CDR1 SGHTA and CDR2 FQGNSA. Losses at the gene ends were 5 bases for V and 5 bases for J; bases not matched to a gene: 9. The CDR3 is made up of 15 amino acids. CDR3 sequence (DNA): TGTGCCAGCAGCCCGAGGGACAGGGGAATCCACGAGCAGTACTTC. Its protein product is CASSPRDRGIHEQYF. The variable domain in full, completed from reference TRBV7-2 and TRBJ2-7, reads GAGVSQSPSNKVTEKGKDVELRCDPISGHTALYWYRQSLGQGLEFLIYFQGNSAPDKSGLPSDRFSAERTGGSVSTLTIQRTQQEDSAVYLCASSPRDRGIHEQYFGPGTRLTVT.

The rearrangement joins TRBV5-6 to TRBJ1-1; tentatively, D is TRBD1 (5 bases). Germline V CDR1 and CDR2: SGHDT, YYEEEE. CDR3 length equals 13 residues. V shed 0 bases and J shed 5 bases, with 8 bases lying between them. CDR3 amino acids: CASSLGGRTEAFF. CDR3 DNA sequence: TGTGCCAGCAGCTTGGGGGGCCGGACTGAAGCTTTCTTT.

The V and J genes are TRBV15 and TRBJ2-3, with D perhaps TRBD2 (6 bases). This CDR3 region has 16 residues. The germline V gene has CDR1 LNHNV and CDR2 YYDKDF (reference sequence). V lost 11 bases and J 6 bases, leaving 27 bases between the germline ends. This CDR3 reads CASSNGQRAQEDTQYF. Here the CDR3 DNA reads TGTGCCTCCTCTAATGGGCAGCGGGCCCAAGAGGATACGCAGTATTTT. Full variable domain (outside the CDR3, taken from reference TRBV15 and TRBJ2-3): DAMVIQNPRYQVTQFGKPVTLSCSQTLNHNVMYWYQQKSSQAPKLLFHYYDKDFNNEADTPDNFQSRRPNTSFCFLDIRSPGLGDTAMYLCASSNGQRAQEDTQYFGPGTRLTVL.

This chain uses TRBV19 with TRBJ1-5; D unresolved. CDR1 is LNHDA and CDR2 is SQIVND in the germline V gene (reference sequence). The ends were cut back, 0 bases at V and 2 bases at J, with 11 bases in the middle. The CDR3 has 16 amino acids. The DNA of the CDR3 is TGTGCCAGTAGTATAGACGCACAGAGGGGCAATCAGCCCCAGCATTTT. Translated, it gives CASSIDAQRGNQPQHF.

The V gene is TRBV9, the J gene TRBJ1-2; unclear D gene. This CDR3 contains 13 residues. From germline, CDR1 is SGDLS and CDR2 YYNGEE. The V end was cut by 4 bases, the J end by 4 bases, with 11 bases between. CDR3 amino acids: CASSPSGSYGYTF. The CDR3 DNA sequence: TGTGCCAGCAGCCCATCCGGTAGCTATGGCTACACCTTC.

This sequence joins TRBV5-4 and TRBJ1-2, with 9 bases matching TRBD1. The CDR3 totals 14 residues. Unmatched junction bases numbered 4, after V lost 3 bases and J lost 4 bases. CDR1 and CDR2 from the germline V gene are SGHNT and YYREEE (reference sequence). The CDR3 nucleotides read TGTGCCAGCAGCTGGGGGACAGGGACCTATGGCTACACCTTC. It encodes CASSWGTGTYGYTF.

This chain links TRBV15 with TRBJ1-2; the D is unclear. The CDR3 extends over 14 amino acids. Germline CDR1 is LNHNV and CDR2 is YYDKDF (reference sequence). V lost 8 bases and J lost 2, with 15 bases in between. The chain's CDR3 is CATPGVAENYGYTF. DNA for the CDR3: TGTGCCACCCCCGGGGTAGCGGAGAACTATGGCTACACCTTC.

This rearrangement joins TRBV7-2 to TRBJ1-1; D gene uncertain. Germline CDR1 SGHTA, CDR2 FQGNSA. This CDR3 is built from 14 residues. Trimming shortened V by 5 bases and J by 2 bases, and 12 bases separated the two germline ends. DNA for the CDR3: TGTGCCAGCAGCGCCATACCCGCTAACACTGAAGCTTTCTTT. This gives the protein CASSAIPANTEAFF.

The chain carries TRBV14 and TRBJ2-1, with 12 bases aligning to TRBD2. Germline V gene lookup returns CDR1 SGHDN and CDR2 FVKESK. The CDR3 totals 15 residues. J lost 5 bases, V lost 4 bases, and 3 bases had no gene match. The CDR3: CASSLLAGGHNEQFF. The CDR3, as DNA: TGTGCCAGCAGCCTACTAGCGGGGGGCCACAATGAGCAGTTCTTC.

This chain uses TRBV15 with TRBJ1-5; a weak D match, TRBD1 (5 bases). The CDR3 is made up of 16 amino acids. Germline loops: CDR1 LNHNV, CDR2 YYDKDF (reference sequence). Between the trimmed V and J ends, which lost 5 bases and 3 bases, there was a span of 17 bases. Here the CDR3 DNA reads TGTGCCACCAGCCCTGGCGTCGGCAGGGACAATCAGCCCCAGCATTTT. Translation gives CATSPGVGRDNQPQHF.